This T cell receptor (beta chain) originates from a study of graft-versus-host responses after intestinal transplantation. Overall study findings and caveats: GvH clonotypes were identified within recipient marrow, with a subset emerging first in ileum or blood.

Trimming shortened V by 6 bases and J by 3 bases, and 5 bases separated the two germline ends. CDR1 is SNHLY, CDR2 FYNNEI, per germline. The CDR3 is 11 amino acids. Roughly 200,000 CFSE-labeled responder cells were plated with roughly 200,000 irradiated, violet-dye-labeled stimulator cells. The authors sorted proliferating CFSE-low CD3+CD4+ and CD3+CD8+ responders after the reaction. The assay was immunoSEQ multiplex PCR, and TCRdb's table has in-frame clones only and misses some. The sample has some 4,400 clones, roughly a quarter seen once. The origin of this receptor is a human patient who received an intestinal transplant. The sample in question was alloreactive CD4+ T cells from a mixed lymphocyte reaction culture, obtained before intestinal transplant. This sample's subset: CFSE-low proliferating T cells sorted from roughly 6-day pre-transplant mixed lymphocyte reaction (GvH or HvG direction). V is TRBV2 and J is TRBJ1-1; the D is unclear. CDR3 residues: CASRRDTEAFF. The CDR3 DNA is TGTGCCAGCAGAAGGGACACTGAAGCTTTCTTT.